The sequence of this T cell receptor (beta chain) was determined in a study of blood T cell repertoires in COVID-19. About the study: The United States, Italy and Spain supplied acute and convalescent COVID-19 samples. PBMCs, B-cell-depleted T cells, or T cells provided the cDNA or gDNA that made up the material.

Enrolled through a virtual design, the participants were between roughly 18 and 90 years of age and came from some 25 US areas. In the authors' methods: The assay estimated nucleated cells by amplifying reference gene primers. The repertoire was sequenced with immunoSEQ multiplex PCR; TCRdb's copy has only in-frame clones and lacks some. That table furnishes V, J and clone size, whereas the DNA furnished D and trimming. The data contain about 210,000 clones, roughly 89% of them singletons. With V trimmed by 3 bases and J by 3 bases, 6 bases remained unmatched. Germline CDR1 reads KGHDR; CDR2 reads SFDVKD. This CDR3 spans 16 amino acids.

The sample comprised PBMCs or T cells enriched from blood (not recorded which). The V gene is TRBV24-1, the J gene TRBJ2-7; 11 nucleotides match TRBD1. This TCR derives from a man between 18 and 35 years old with acute COVID-19. The CDR3 nucleotides read TGTGCCACCAGTGATGTTGGGACAGGGGGATACTACGAGCAGTACTTC. Translation gives CATSDVGTGGYYEQYF.